Following are 11 T cell receptor beta chains from one sample sequenced in a study of cytomegalovirus exposure and HLA in healthy donors. This table comes from immunoSEQ multiplex PCR, and its TCRdb copy is limited to in-frame clones, with some not included. This table holds approximately 39,000 clones, roughly 93% found once. The specimen sequenced was PBMCs. The receptors stem from a man between 18 and 29 years old in good health and CMV-seronegative.

The rearrangement links TRBV5-8 to TRBJ2-7; 7 bases are shared with TRBD1. This CDR3 is 15 amino acids long. With V trimmed by 2 bases and J by 0 bases, 5 bases remained unmatched. The germline gives CDR1 SGHTS, CDR2 YDEGEE. The chain's CDR3 is CASSFYRGSSYEQYF. As DNA, the CDR3 is TGTGCCAGCAGCTTCTACAGGGGAAGCTCCTACGAGCAGTACTTC. Based on the CDR3 plus reference TRBV5-8 and TRBJ2-7, the full variable domain is EAGVTQSPTHLIKTRGQQATLRCSPISGHTSVYWYQQALGLGLQFLLWYDEGEERNRGNFPPRFSGRQFPNYSSELNVNALELEDSALYLCASSFYRGSSYEQYFGPGTRLTVT.

V usage is TRBV7-9 and J usage is TRBJ1-2, with 7 nucleotides matching TRBD1. The CDR3 has 12 amino acids. V lost 10 bases to trimming and J lost 4 bases; unmatched junction nucleotides: 6. The germline V gene has CDR1 SEHNR and CDR2 FQNEAQ (reference sequence). The CDR3 DNA sequence: TGTGCCATCGAGGACAGGCGCTATGGCTACACCTTC. Residues: CAIEDRRYGYTF.

The chain recombines TRBV30 with TRBJ1-1; no clear D. Germline values: CDR1 GTSNPN, CDR2 SVGIG (reference sequence). The V end was cut by 7 bases, the J end by 5 bases, with 14 bases between. The CDR3 runs 12 residues. CDR3 bases: TGTGCCTCCCTGCCCCCCGGGACTGAAGCTTTCTTT. Encoded protein: CASLPPGTEAFF.

The chain carries TRBV6-5 and TRBJ2-7, with TRBD1 matching over 9 bases. The V and J ends lost 4 bases and 2 bases, in that order; junction bases with no gene match: 9. This CDR3 comprises 16 residues. Germline V gene data show CDR1 as MNHEY and CDR2 as SVGAGI. The CDR3 region has the DNA TGTGCCAGCAGTTTAACCGACAGGGGGATAACCTACGAGCAGTACTTC. This translates into CASSLTDRGITYEQYF.

The chain is built from TRBV4-1 and TRBJ2-7, with 9 bases matching TRBD1. Germline CDR1 and CDR2: MGHRA and YSYEKL. V dropped 0 bases and J dropped 1; count of bases not matched to a gene: 7. The CDR3 runs 17 residues. Written as DNA, the CDR3 is TGCGCCAGCAGCCAAGAGGGCGACGGGACAGGGTCCTACGAGCAGTACTTC. Translating gives CASSQEGDGTGSYEQYF.

V is TRBV2 and J is TRBJ2-5; 13 bases agree with TRBD2. The CDR3 is 16 residues long. Germline V gives CDR1 SNHLY, CDR2 FYNNEI. V gave up 0 bases and J gave up 6 bases; unmatched junction bases: 4. In DNA form, the CDR3 reads TGTGCCAGCAGTGAAGCCCGGACTAGCGGGAGCAAGACCCAGTACTTC. It translates to CASSEARTSGSKTQYF.

V gene TRBV6-6 combines with J gene TRBJ2-1, with 9 bases aligning to TRBD2. Losses at the gene ends were 3 bases for V and 3 bases for J; bases not matched to a gene: 6. Germline V lookup: CDR1 MNHNY, CDR2 SVGAGI (reference sequence). The CDR3 runs 16 residues. This chain's CDR3 is CASSYPSGVGYNEQFF. The CDR3 DNA is TGTGCCAGCAGTTATCCTAGCGGGGTGGGCTACAATGAGCAGTTCTTC.

The chain joins TRBV19 to TRBJ1-1, with D unresolved. The V end was cut by 7 bases, the J end by 3 bases, with 18 bases between. The CDR3 totals 15 residues. Germline V lookup: CDR1 LNHDA, CDR2 SQIVND (reference sequence). CDR3 coding DNA: TGTGCCAGTAACCGAGACGGAGCATTGGACACTGAAGCTTTCTTT. Translating gives CASNRDGALDTEAFF.

The chain combines TRBV27 with TRBJ2-3; 8 bases match TRBD2. Germline assignment: CDR1 MNHEY and CDR2 SMNVEV (reference sequence). The V gene end was trimmed by 4 bases and the J gene end by 4 bases; junction bases not matched to a gene: 7. The CDR3 has 15 amino acids. CDR3 DNA sequence: TGTGCCAGCAGTTGGCGGGAGGCGGGGGCAGATACGCAGTATTTT. Translated: CASSWREAGADTQYF.

The rearrangement joins TRBV29-1 to TRBJ1-1; D unresolved. Germline V gene lookup returns CDR1 SQVTM and CDR2 ANQGSEA. Trimming left V 6 bases short and J 0 bases short, with 5 bases between. This CDR3 is 11 amino acids long. The CDR3 spells CSVIMNTEAFF. The CDR3 nucleotides read TGCAGCGTAATAATGAACACTGAAGCTTTCTTT.

The V call is TRBV9, the J call TRBJ1-1, with 11 bases that match TRBD1. The trim removed 2 bases at V and 7 bases at J, leaving 7 bases unmatched. The V gene's germline CDR1 is SGDLS and CDR2 YYNGEE. The CDR3 is made up of 15 amino acids. CDR3 in DNA: TGTGCCAGCAGCGTGGGGACAGGGGGGCAGGGTGAAGCTTTCTTT. Protein product: CASSVGTGGQGEAFF.